These T cell receptor beta chains were read from a single sample in a study of blood T cell repertoires in COVID-19. The method was immunoSEQ multiplex PCR; TCRdb's version includes in-frame clones alone and lacks a portion of them. In the table there are some 170,000 clones, 82% of which are singletons. The sample was peripheral blood. The receptors were sampled from a woman between 65 and 79 years old with acute or convalescent COVID-19. The CDR3 runs from the conserved cysteine through the conserved F or W. D genes are given only for firm matches. Size tells how often a clone was seen (once, few, many) or the class of an expanded clone, and some rows leave it out.

clone_size	v_call	j_call	d_call	cdr3_aa	cdr3_nt
.	TRBV18	TRBJ1-4	.	CASSPTDRQTFNEKLFF	TGTGCCAGCTCACCTACGGACCGACAGACTTTTAATGAAAAACTGTTTTTT
.	TRBV28	TRBJ1-6	.	CASSSDSSWDSPLHF	TGTGCCAGCAGTTCCGACAGTTCCTGGGATTCACCCCTCCACTTT
.	TRBV6-2/TRBV6-3	TRBJ1-2	.	CASSDGGMGGYTF	TGTGCCAGCAGCGACGGGGGGATGGGTGGCTACACCTTC
.	TRBV5-6	TRBJ1-6	TRBD1	CASSFTGGLGYNSPLHF	TGTGCCAGCAGCTTTACAGGGGGCTTAGGGTATAATTCACCCCTCCACTTT
.	TRBV24-1	TRBJ2-1	TRBD2	CATSDLLQRGGNEQFF	TGTGCCACCAGTGATTTACTTCAGCGGGGGGGGAATGAGCAGTTCTTC
.	TRBV5-4	TRBJ1-3	TRBD1	CASSSTTGGRNTIYF	TGTGCCAGCAGCTCGACGACAGGGGGCCGAAACACCATATATTTT
.	TRBV5-1	TRBJ2-2	.	CASSLEGPDTGELFF	TGCGCCAGCAGCTTGGAGGGGCCTGACACCGGGGAGCTGTTTTTT
.	TRBV7-2	TRBJ1-1	TRBD1	CASSLVGDRGTVAFF	TGTGCCAGCAGCTTAGTAGGGGACAGGGGCACGGTGGCTTTCTTT
.	TRBV28	TRBJ2-7	TRBD1	CASSLDRGEQYF	TGTGCCAGCAGTCTGGACAGGGGGGAGCAGTACTTC
.	TRBV9	TRBJ1-5	.	CASSPGVGASNQPQHF	TGTGCCAGCAGCCCAGGTGTGGGTGCGAGCAATCAGCCCCAGCATTTT
.	TRBV7-8	TRBJ2-7	.	CASSLSGGGLYEQYF	TGTGCCAGCAGCTTATCTGGGGGCGGTCTTTACGAGCAGTACTTC
.	TRBV4-3	TRBJ2-5	TRBD2	CASSQATSGAQETQYF	TGCGCCAGCAGCCAAGCTACTAGCGGGGCGCAAGAGACCCAGTACTTC
.	TRBV30	TRBJ2-3	.	CAQRASADTQYF	TGTGCCCAAAGGGCTAGCGCAGATACGCAGTATTTT
.	TRBV6-2/TRBV6-3	TRBJ1-1	TRBD1	CASSPDRGAWGTEAFF	TGTGCCAGCAGCCCCGACAGGGGGGCCTGGGGAACTGAAGCTTTCTTT
.	TRBV15	TRBJ2-1	.	CATTGWGVQGGNEQFF	TGTGCCACCACCGGATGGGGAGTCCAGGGAGGTAATGAGCAGTTCTTC
few	TRBV20-1	TRBJ2-7	.	CSASGGSTYEQYF	TGCAGTGCTAGTGGGGGCAGTACCTACGAGCAGTACTTC
.	TRBV28	TRBJ1-2	TRBD1	CASSPGTGVGYTF	TGTGCCAGCAGTCCGGGGACAGGGGTTGGCTACACCTTC
once	TRBV7-9	TRBJ2-7	.	CASSLFSGAGEQYF	TGTGCCAGCAGCCTGTTTTCAGGGGCTGGGGAGCAGTACTTC
once	TRBV9	TRBJ2-2	TRBD2	CASSVYGGGTGELFF	TGTGCCAGCAGCGTGTACGGGGGGGGCACCGGGGAGCTGTTTTTT
.	TRBV4-2	TRBJ2-7	TRBD1	CASSLDRASYEQYF	TGTGCCAGCAGCCTGGACAGGGCGTCCTACGAGCAGTACTTC
few	TRBV18	TRBJ1-4	TRBD1	CASSPPGQGPGTTNEKLFF	TGTGCCAGCTCACCCCCGGGACAGGGGCCCGGGACCACTAATGAAAAACTGTTTTTT
.	TRBV20-1	TRBJ2-3	.	CSASLLEYGTQYF	TGCAGTGCTAGTCTACTGGAGTACGGTACGCAGTATTTT
.	TRBV25-1	TRBJ2-6	.	CASSERGSGANVLTF	TGTGCCAGCAGCGAACGGGGGTCTGGGGCCAACGTCCTGACTTTC
.	TRBV30	TRBJ2-3	TRBD2	CACPGLAGATDTQYF	TGTGCCTGCCCCGGACTAGCGGGGGCGACAGATACGCAGTATTTT
.	TRBV7-9	TRBJ2-3	TRBD1	CASKRQGPSLGTQYF	TGTGCCAGCAAACGACAGGGGCCCAGCCTGGGTACGCAGTATTTT
.	TRBV6-6	TRBJ1-1	.	CASSSGPGGTEAFF	TGTGCCAGCAGTTCCGGGCCAGGAGGCACTGAAGCTTTCTTT
.	TRBV19	TRBJ2-2	TRBD2	CASSIGTSGRSTGELFF	TGTGCCAGTAGTATAGGGACTAGCGGGAGAAGCACCGGGGAGCTGTTTTTT
many	TRBV5-6	TRBJ2-2	.	CASSLYQAPNTGELFF	TGTGCCAGCAGCTTATATCAGGCACCGAACACCGGGGAGCTGTTTTTT
.	TRBV11-3	TRBJ2-1	.	CASSLDPYGNEQFF	TGTGCCAGCAGCTTAGATCCCTATGGTAATGAGCAGTTCTTC
few	TRBV19	TRBJ1-6	TRBD1	CASSTVAGGSSYNSPLHF	TGTGCCAGTAGTACCGTGGCAGGGGGCTCATCCTATAATTCACCCCTCCACTTT
.	TRBV12-3/TRBV12-4	TRBJ1-6	.	CASSLEVGPLHF	TGTGCCAGCAGTTTGGAGGTTGGGCCCCTCCACTTT
few	TRBV29-1	TRBJ1-2	.	CSVIEGYNYGYTF	TGCAGCGTGATCGAGGGCTATAACTATGGCTACACCTTC
.	TRBV6-2/TRBV6-3	TRBJ2-2	TRBD2	CASSLAGGLGELFF	TGTGCCAGCAGCTTAGCGGGAGGTCTCGGGGAGCTGTTTTTT
.	TRBV7-2	TRBJ2-7	TRBD2	CASSLVAGDREQYF	TGTGCCAGCAGCTTGGTAGCGGGAGATAGAGAGCAGTACTTC
.	TRBV9	TRBJ2-7	TRBD1	CASSLRLVDRRPSYEQYF	TGTGCCAGCAGCCTTCGATTAGTGGACAGGCGACCATCCTACGAGCAGTACTTC
.	TRBV10-3	TRBJ1-4	.	CAISGWVGGKEKLFF	TGTGCCATCAGTGGATGGGTAGGAGGGAAAGAAAAACTGTTTTTT
once	TRBV28	TRBJ1-1	.	CASSRTGSRAEAFF	TGTGCCAGCAGTCGTACAGGGAGTCGGGCTGAAGCTTTCTTT
.	TRBV4-3	TRBJ1-5	.	CASSQDYFGQFSNQPQHF	TGCGCCAGCAGCCAAGATTATTTTGGGCAGTTTAGCAATCAGCCCCAGCATTTT
.	TRBV5-1	TRBJ2-7	TRBD1	CASSRDSYEQYF	TGCGCCAGCAGTCGGGACAGCTACGAGCAGTACTTC
once	TRBV7-2	TRBJ2-5	.	CASSLVAGWTQETQYF	TGTGCCAGCAGCCTAGTGGCAGGGTGGACCCAAGAGACCCAGTACTTC
few	TRBV19	TRBJ1-5	TRBD1	CATEDRVSNQPQHF	TGTGCCACCGAGGACAGGGTAAGCAATCAGCCCCAGCATTTT
.	TRBV9	TRBJ2-7	TRBD2	CASSTGLAVREQYF	TGTGCCAGCAGCACGGGACTAGCGGTCCGTGAGCAGTACTTC
.	TRBV15	TRBJ1-1	TRBD1	CATSPRKTGGYTEAFF	TGTGCCACCAGTCCGAGGAAGACAGGGGGCTACACTGAAGCTTTCTTT